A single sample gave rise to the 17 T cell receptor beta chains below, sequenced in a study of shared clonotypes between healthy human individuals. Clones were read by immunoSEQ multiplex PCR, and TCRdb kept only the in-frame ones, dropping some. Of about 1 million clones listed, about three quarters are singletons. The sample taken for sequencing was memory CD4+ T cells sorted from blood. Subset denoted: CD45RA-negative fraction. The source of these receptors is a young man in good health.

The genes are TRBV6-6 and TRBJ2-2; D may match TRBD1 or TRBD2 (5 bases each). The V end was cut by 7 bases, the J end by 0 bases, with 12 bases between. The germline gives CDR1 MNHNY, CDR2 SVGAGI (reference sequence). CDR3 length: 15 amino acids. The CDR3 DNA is TGTGCCAGCACATCCGGGACCGCGAACACCGGGGAGCTGTTTTTT. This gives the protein CASTSGTANTGELFF.

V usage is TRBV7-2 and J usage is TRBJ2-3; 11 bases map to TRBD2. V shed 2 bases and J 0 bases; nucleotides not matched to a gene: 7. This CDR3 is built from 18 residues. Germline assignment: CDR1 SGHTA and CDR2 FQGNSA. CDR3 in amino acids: CASSLHTSGRSSTDTQYF. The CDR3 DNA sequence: TGTGCCAGCAGCTTACATACTAGCGGGAGATCCAGCACAGATACGCAGTATTTT.

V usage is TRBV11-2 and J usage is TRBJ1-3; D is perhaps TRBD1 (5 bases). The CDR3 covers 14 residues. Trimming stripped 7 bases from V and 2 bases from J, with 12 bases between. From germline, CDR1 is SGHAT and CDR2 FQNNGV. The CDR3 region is CASMTPGPGNTIYF. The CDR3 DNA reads TGTGCCAGCATGACCCCAGGGCCTGGAAACACCATATATTTT.

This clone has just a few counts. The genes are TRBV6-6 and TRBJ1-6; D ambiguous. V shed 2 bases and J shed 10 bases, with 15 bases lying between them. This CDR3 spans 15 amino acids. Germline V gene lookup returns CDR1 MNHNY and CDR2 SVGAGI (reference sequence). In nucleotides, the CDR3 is TGTGCCAGCAGTTACATGGCAGTGGTGGACTCACCCCTCCACTTT. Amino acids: CASSYMAVVDSPLHF.

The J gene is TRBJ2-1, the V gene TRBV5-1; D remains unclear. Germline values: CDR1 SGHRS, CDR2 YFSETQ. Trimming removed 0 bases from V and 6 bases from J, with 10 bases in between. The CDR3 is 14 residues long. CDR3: CASSLEGGSNEQFF. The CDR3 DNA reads TGCGCCAGCAGCTTGGAGGGCGGATCCAATGAGCAGTTCTTC.

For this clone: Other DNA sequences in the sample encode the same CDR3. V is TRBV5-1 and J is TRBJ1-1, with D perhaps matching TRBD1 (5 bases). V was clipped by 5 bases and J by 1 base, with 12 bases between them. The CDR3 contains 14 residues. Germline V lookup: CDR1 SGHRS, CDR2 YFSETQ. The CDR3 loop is CASRRGRENTEAFF. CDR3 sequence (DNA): TGCGCCAGCAGACGTGGCAGGGAGAACACTGAAGCTTTCTTT. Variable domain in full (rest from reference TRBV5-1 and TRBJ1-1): KAGVTQTPRYLIKTRGQQVTLSCSPISGHRSVSWYQQTPGQGLQFLFEYFSETQRNKGNFPGRFSGRQFSNSRSEMNVSTLELGDSALYLCASRRGRENTEAFFGQGTRLTVV.

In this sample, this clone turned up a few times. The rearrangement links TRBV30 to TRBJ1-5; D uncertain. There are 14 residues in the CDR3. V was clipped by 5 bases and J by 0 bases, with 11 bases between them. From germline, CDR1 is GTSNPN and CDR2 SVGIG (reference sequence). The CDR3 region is CAWGLGYSNQPQHF. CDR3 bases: TGTGCCTGGGGCTTGGGTTATAGCAATCAGCCCCAGCATTTT.

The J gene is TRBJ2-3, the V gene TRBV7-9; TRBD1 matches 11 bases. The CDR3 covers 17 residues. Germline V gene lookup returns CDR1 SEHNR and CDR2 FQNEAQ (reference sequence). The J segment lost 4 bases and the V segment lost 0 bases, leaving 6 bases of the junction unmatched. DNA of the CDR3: TGTGCCAGCAGCTTAGCGGACAGGGGGCTACGGGCAGATACGCAGTATTTT. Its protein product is CASSLADRGLRADTQYF.

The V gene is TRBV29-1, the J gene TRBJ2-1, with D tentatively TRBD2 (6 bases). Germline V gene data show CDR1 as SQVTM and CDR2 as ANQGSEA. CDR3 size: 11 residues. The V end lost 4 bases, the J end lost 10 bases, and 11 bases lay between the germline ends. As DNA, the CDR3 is TGCAGCGTTGGCGCGGGGATAGAGCAGTTCTTC. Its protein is CSVGAGIEQFF.

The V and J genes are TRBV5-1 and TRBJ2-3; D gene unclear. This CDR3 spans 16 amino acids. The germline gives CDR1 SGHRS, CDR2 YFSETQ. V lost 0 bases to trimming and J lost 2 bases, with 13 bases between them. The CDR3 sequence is CASSLVVGGDTDTQYF. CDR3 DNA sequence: TGCGCCAGCAGCTTGGTGGTAGGTGGGGACACAGATACGCAGTATTTT.

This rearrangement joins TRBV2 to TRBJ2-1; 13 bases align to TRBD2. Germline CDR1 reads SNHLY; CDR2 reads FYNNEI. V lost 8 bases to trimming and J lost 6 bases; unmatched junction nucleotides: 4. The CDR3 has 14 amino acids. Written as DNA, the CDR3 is TGTGCCAGCCTAGGACTAGCGGGAGTCAATGAGCAGTTCTTC. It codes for CASLGLAGVNEQFF.

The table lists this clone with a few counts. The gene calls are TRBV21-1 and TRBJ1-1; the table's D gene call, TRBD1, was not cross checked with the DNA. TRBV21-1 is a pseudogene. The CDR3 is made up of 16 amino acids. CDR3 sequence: CANKAGGLGMNTEAFF. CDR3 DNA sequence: TGTGCCAACAAGGCAGGGGGCCTCGGAATGAACACTGAAGCTTTCTTT.

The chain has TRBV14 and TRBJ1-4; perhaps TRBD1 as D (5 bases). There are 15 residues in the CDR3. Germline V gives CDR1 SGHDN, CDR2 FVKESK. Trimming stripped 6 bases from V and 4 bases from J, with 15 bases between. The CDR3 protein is CASRLGTTNNEKLFF. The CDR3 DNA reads TGTGCCAGCAGACTCGGGACGACCAATAATGAAAAACTGTTTTTT.

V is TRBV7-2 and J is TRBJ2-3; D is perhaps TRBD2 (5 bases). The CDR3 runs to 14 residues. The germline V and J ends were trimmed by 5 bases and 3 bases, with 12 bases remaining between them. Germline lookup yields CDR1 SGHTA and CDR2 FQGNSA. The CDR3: CASSLGKWTDTQYF. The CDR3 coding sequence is TGTGCCAGCAGCCTCGGGAAGTGGACAGATACGCAGTATTTT.

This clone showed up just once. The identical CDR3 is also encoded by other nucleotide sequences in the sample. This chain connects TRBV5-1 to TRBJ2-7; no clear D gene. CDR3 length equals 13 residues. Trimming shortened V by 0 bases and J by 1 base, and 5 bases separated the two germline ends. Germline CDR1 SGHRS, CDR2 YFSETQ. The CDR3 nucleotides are TGCGCCAGCAGCTTGGTAGGGTCCTACGAGCAGTACTTC. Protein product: CASSLVGSYEQYF.

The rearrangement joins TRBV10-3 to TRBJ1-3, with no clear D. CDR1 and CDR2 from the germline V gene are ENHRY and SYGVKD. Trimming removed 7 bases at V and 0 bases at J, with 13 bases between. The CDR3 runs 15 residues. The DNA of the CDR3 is TGTGCCATCACCTCTGAGGGTTACTCTGGAAACACCATATATTTT. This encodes CAITSEGYSGNTIYF.

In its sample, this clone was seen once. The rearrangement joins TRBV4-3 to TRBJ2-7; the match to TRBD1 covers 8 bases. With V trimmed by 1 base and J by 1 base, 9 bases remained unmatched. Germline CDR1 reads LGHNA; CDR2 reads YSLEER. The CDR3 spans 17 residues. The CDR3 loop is CASSQVRGQGSSYEQYF. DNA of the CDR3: TGCGCCAGCAGCCAAGTTCGAGGACAGGGTTCGTCCTACGAGCAGTACTTC.